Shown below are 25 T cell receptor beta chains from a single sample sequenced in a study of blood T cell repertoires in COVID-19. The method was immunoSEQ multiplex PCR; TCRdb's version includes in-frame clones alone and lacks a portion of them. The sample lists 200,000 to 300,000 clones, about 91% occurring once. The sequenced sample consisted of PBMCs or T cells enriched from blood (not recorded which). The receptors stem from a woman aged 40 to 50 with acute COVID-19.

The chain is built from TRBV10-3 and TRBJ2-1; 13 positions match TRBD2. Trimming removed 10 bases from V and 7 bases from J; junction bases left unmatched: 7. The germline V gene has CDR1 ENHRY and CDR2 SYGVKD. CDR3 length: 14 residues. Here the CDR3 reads CATSAGLAGNEQFF. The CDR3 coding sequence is TGTGCCACCTCCGCGGGACTAGCGGGGAATGAGCAGTTCTTC.

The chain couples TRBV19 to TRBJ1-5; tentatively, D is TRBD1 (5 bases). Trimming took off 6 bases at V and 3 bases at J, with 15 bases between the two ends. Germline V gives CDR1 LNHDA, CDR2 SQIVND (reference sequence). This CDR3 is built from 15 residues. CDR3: CASRGRGLYNQPQHF. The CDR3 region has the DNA TGTGCCAGTAGGGGGAGGGGCCTTTACAATCAGCCCCAGCATTTT.

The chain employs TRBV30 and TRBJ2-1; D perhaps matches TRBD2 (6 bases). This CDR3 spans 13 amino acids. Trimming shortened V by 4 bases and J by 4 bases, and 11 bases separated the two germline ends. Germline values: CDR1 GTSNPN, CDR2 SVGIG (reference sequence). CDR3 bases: TGTGCCTGGAACCCCGGGACTTACAATGAGCAGTTCTTC. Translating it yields CAWNPGTYNEQFF.

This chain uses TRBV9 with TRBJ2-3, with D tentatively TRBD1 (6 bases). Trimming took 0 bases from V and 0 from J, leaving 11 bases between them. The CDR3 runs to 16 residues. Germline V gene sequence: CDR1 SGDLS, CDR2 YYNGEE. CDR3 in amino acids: CASSVEGGFSTDTQYF. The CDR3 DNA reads TGTGCCAGCAGCGTAGAAGGGGGTTTCAGCACAGATACGCAGTATTTT.

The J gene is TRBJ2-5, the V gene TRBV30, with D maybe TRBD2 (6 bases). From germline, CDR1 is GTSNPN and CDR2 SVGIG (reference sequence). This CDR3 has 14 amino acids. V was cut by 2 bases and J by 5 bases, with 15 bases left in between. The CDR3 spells CAWSLGGVGETQYF. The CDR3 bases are TGTGCCTGGAGTTTAGGAGGGGTCGGGGAGACCCAGTACTTC.

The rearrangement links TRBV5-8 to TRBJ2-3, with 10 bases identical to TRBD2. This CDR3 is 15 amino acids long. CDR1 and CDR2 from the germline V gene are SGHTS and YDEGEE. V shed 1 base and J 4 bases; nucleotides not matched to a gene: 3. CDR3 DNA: TGTGCCAGCAGCTTGACAGCGGGGGGGCCAGATACGCAGTATTTT. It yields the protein CASSLTAGGPDTQYF.

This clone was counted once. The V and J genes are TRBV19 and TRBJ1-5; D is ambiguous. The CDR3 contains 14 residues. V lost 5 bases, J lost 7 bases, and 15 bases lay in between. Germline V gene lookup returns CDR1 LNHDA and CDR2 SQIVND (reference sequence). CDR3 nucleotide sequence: TGTGCCAGTAGTCCCTCGGATGCCGGGCAGCCCCAGCATTTT. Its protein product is CASSPSDAGQPQHF.

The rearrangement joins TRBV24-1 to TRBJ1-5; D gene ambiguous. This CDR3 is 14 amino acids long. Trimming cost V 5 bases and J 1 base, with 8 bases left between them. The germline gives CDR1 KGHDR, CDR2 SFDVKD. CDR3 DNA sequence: TGTGCCACCAGTGCCTCCGGGAGCAATCAGCCCCAGCATTTT. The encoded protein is CATSASGSNQPQHF.

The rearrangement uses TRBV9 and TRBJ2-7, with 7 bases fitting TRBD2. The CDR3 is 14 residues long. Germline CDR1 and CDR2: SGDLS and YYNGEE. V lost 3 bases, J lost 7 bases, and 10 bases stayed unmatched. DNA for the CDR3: TGTGCCAGCAGCGGGACGCTCCAGGGAGGGGAGCAGTACTTC. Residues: CASSGTLQGGEQYF.

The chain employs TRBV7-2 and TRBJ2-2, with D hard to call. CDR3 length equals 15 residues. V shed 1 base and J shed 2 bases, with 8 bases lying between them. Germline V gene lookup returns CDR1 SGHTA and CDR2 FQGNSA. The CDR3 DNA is TGTGCCAGCAGCTTAGGACTCGTTAACACCGGGGAGCTGTTTTTT. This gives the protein CASSLGLVNTGELFF.

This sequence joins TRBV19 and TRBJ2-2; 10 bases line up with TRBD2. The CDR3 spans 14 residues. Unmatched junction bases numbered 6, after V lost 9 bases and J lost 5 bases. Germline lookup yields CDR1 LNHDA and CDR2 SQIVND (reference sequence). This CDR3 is CASRTSGTTGELFF. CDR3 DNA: TGTGCCAGCCGCACTAGCGGGACTACCGGGGAGCTGTTTTTT.

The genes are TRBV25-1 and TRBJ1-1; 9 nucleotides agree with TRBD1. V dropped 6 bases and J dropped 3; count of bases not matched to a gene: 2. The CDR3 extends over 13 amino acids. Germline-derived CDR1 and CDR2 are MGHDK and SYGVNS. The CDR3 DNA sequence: TGTGCCAGCAGGGGACAGGGAGACACTGAAGCTTTCTTT. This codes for CASRGQGDTEAFF.

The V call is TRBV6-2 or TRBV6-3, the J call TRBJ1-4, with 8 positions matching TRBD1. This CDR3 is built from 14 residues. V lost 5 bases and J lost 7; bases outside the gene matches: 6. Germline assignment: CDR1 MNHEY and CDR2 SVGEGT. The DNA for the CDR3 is TGTGCCAGCAGTGCCGCAGGGGGCCGTGAAAAACTGTTTTTT. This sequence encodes CASSAAGGREKLFF.

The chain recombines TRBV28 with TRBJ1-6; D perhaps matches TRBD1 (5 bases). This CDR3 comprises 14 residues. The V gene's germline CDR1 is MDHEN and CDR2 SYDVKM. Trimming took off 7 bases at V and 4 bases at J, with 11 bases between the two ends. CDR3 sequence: CASTDQGYNSPLHF. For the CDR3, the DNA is TGTGCCAGCACCGATCAGGGTTATAATTCACCCCTCCACTTT.

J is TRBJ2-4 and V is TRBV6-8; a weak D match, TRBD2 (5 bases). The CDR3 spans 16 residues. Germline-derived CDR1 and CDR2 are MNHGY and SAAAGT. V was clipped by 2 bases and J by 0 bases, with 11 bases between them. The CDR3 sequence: CASSYSRRLAKNIQYF. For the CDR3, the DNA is TGTGCCAGCAGTTACAGCCGGAGGTTAGCCAAAAACATTCAGTACTTC.

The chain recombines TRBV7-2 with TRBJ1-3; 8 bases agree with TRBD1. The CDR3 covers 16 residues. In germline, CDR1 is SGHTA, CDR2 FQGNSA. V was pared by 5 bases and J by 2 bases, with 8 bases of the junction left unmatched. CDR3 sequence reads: CASSNFPGQAGNTIYF. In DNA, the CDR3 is TGTGCCAGCAGCAACTTTCCGGGACAGGCTGGAAACACCATATATTTT.

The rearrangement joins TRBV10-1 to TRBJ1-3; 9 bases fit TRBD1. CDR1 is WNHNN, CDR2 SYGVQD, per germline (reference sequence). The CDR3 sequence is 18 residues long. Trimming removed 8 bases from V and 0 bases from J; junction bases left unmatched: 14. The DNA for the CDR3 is TGCGCCAGCGCCCCCGGGACAGGGAAAAGAGGCTCTGGAAACACCATATATTTT. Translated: CASAPGTGKRGSGNTIYF.

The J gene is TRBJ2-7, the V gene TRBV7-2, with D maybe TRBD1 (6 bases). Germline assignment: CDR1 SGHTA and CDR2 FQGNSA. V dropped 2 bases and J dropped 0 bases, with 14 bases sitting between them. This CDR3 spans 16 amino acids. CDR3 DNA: TGTGCCAGCAGCTTAACGGGACACATAAGCTCCTACGAGCAGTACGTC. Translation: CASSLTGHISSYEQYV.

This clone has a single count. CDR3 protein: CAWSVHSGAGNTIYF. The CDR3 DNA reads as TGTGCCTGGAGTGTACATTCAGGGGCTGGAAACACCATATATTTT. The chain links TRBV30 to TRBJ1-3; a weak D match, TRBD1 (6 bases). The CDR3 has 15 residues. With 0 bases removed from V and 2 bases from J, the gap between germline ends came to 11 bases. The germline V gene encodes CDR1 GTSNPN and CDR2 SVGIG (reference sequence).

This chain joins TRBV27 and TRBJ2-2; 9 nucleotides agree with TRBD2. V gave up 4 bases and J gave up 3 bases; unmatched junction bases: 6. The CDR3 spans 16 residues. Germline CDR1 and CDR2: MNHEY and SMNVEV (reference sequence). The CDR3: CASSSLAGDYTGELFF. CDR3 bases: TGTGCCAGCAGTTCGTTAGCGGGGGACTACACCGGGGAGCTGTTTTTT.

DNA for the CDR3: TGTGCCAGTAGTCCGCGGACAGGGGGCCGGGAGACCCAGTACTTC. Translating it yields CASSPRTGGRETQYF. The gene calls are TRBV19 and TRBJ2-5; 11 nucleotides match TRBD1. The V segment lost 5 bases and the J segment 5 bases; nucleotides outside the gene matches: 7. This CDR3 contains 15 residues. Germline CDR1 reads LNHDA; CDR2 reads SQIVND (reference sequence).

CDR3 sequence: CASSLSGSANEKLFF. CDR3 nucleotides: TGCGCCAGCAGCCTCTCGGGATCTGCTAATGAAAAACTGTTTTTT. The J gene is TRBJ1-4, the V gene TRBV5-1; no clear D gene. CDR3 length equals 15 residues. Trimming removed 4 bases at V and 3 bases at J, with 13 bases between. Germline CDR1 SGHRS, CDR2 YFSETQ.

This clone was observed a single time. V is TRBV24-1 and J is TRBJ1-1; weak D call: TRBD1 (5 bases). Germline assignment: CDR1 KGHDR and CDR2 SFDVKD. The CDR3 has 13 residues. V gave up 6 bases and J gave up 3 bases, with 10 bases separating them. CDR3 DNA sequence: TGTGCCACCAGTAAAGGGGTGGACACTGAAGCTTTCTTT. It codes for CATSKGVDTEAFF.

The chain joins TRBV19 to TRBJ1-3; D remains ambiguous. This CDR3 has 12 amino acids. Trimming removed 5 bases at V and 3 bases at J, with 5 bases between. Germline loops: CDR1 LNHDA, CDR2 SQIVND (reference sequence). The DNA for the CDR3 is TGTGCCAGTAGTGCACTTGGAAACACCATATATTTT. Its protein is CASSALGNTIYF.

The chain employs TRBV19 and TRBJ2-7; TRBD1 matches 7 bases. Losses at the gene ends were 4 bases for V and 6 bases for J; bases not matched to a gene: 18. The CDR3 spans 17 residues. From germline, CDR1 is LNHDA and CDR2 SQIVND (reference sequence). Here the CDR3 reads CASSTSLSTGYGGEQYF. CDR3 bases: TGTGCCAGTAGTACATCCCTCTCGACAGGGTATGGAGGCGAGCAGTACTTC.